This is a list of T cell receptor beta chains from one sample in a study of cytomegalovirus exposure and HLA in healthy donors. Repertoires were generated with immunoSEQ multiplex PCR, while TCRdb's copy carries only in-frame clones and drops some. The repertoire has 100,000 to 150,000 clones, around 85% of them found once; the top ten carry approximately 1.7%. The sample taken for sequencing was PBMCs. These receptors originate from a boy aged 10-17 years in good health and CMV-seronegative. CDR3s include the opening cysteine and the closing phenylalanine or tryptophan. A D gene is named only where the DNA matches it firmly. Part of the rows lack a size; the others show once, few, many or a class for expanded clones.

. | TRBJ2-7 | TRBD2 | TRBV6-6 | CASSKTSGGYEQYF | TGTGCCAGCAGTAAGACTAGCGGGGGCTACGAGCAGTACTTC
few | TRBJ2-5 | TRBD2 | TRBV7-3 | CASSFAREGTQYF | TGTGCCAGCAGCTTCGCTAGGGAGGGGACCCAGTACTTC
. | TRBJ1-5 | TRBD1 | TRBV2 | CASSEGGQGRNQPQHF | TGTGCCAGCAGTGAAGGTGGACAGGGGAGAAATCAGCCCCAGCATTTT
. | TRBJ1-5 | . | TRBV6-1 | CASSEVDNSNQPQHF | TGTGCCAGCAGTGAAGTCGACAATAGCAATCAGCCCCAGCATTTT
. | TRBJ1-4 | TRBD1 | TRBV4-2 | CASSQDEGTGNEKLFF | TGTGCCAGCAGCCAAGATGAAGGGACAGGGAATGAAAAACTGTTTTTT
. | TRBJ2-6 | TRBD1 | TRBV10-2 | CASSRTGSLSGANVLTF | TGCGCCAGCAGCCGGACAGGTTCCCTTTCTGGGGCCAACGTCCTGACTTTC
. | TRBJ2-1 | TRBD2 | TRBV5-8 | CASSFGGSGRANEQFF | TGTGCCAGCAGCTTCGGAGGGAGCGGGAGGGCCAATGAGCAGTTCTTC
. | TRBJ2-5 | . | TRBV7-8 | CASSLVAGALQETQYF | TGTGCCAGCAGCTTAGTTGCGGGGGCACTACAAGAGACCCAGTACTTC
. | TRBJ2-4 | TRBD1 | TRBV6-5 | CASSLTGGARNIQYF | TGTGCCAGCAGTTTAACAGGGGGCGCGAGAAACATTCAGTACTTC
. | TRBJ1-2 | . | TRBV27 | CASSLSKEGTYGYTF | TGTGCCAGCAGTTTATCGAAGGAGGGGACCTATGGCTACACCTTC